What follows are 22 T cell receptor beta chains derived from one specimen sequenced in a study of graft-versus-host responses after intestinal transplantation. The method was immunoSEQ multiplex PCR; TCRdb's version includes in-frame clones alone and lacks a portion of them. The repertoire holds 40,000 or so clones, with over 90% as singletons. Material: PBMCs, obtained around 730 days after intestinal transplantation. The receptors were gathered from a human patient who received an intestinal transplant, so some T cells may come from the graft donor.

CDR3 coding DNA: TGCGCCAGCAGCTTGGCTAGCTCCTACAATGAGCAGTTCTTC. It specifies CASSLASSYNEQFF. The chain joins TRBV5-1 to TRBJ2-1; unclear D gene. The CDR3 loop spans 14 amino acids. V lost 0 bases, J lost 0 bases, and 4 bases lay in between. Germline-derived CDR1 and CDR2 are SGHRS and YFSETQ. The full variable domain, its missing parts supplied by reference TRBV5-1 and TRBJ2-1, is KAGVTQTPRYLIKTRGQQVTLSCSPISGHRSVSWYQQTPGQGLQFLFEYFSETQRNKGNFPGRFSGRQFSNSRSEMNVSTLELGDSALYLCASSLASSYNEQFFGPGTRLTVL.

The sample holds one count of this clone. V usage is TRBV27 and J usage is TRBJ2-1; D is undetermined. The CDR3 loop spans 13 amino acids. Trimming took off 1 base at V and 5 bases at J, with 6 bases between the two ends. CDR1 is MNHEY and CDR2 is SMNVEV in the germline V gene (reference sequence). CDR3 loop: CASSLLGDNEQFF. CDR3 nucleotides: TGTGCCAGCAGTTTATTAGGTGACAATGAGCAGTTCTTC.

V and J are TRBV25-1 and TRBJ2-3; the D gene is possibly TRBD2 (5 bases). Germline-derived CDR1 and CDR2 are MGHDK and SYGVNS. The V and J ends lost 0 bases and 3 bases respectively, with 10 bases between them. CDR3 length: 15 amino acids. This chain's CDR3 is CASSEYASLTDTQYF. CDR3 bases: TGTGCCAGCAGTGAATATGCTAGCCTGACAGATACGCAGTATTTT.

This clone occurred once. The rearrangement uses TRBV5-4 and TRBJ1-1, with TRBD1 identical over 11 bases. Germline V lookup: CDR1 SGHNT, CDR2 YYREEE (reference sequence). The J segment lost 3 bases and the V segment lost 5 bases, leaving 3 bases of the junction unmatched. CDR3 length: 14 amino acids. The CDR3 spells CASSGQGADTEAFF. CDR3 DNA: TGTGCCAGCAGTGGACAGGGGGCAGACACTGAAGCTTTCTTT.

The chain is built from TRBV11-1 and TRBJ1-2, with D unresolved. V lost 0 bases and J lost 4, with 15 bases in between. The CDR3 has 16 amino acids. Germline values: CDR1 SGHAT, CDR2 FQDESV (reference sequence). The CDR3 coding sequence is TGTGCCAGCAGCTTAGCTAGGGTAAGCGCTGGCTATGGCTACACCTTC. This encodes CASSLARVSAGYGYTF.

The chain employs TRBV27 and TRBJ1-4, with D unclear. CDR1 is MNHEY and CDR2 is SMNVEV in the germline V gene (reference sequence). The CDR3 sequence is 14 residues long. V gave up 2 bases and J gave up 5 bases, with 9 bases separating them. CDR3 region: CASSLGQQNEKLFF. The CDR3 coding sequence is TGTGCCAGCAGTTTAGGCCAACAGAATGAAAAACTGTTTTTT.

The chain joins TRBV7-9 to TRBJ1-2; D is possibly TRBD1 (5 bases). The CDR3 has 13 amino acids. From germline, CDR1 is SEHNR and CDR2 FQNEAQ (reference sequence). The V gene lost 5 bases and the J gene lost 5 bases, with 12 bases spanning the gap. This CDR3 is CASSPGAGYGYTF. CDR3 DNA sequence: TGTGCCAGCAGCCCAGGAGCAGGGTATGGCTACACCTTC.

The CDR3, as DNA: TGCGCCAGCAGCCAAGCCGCGGACCCTACAGGGGAGCTGTTTTTT. Its translation: CASSQAADPTGELFF. The genes are TRBV4-1 and TRBJ2-2; no clear D. The V end lost 1 base, the J end lost 8 bases, and 14 bases lay between the germline ends. The CDR3 is made up of 15 amino acids. Germline-derived CDR1 and CDR2 are MGHRA and YSYEKL.

The rearrangement joins TRBV7-9 to TRBJ2-7, with D uncertain. Deletions cut 6 bases from V and 2 bases from J, with 14 bases between. Germline CDR1 SEHNR, CDR2 FQNEAQ (reference sequence). This CDR3 is built from 14 residues. This chain's CDR3 is CASRPEDEPYEQYF. The CDR3 DNA reads as TGTGCCAGCAGACCCGAAGACGAGCCCTACGAGCAGTACTTC.

The chain joins TRBV11-3 to TRBJ2-1; unclear D gene. This CDR3 has 14 residues. The germline V and J ends were trimmed by 1 base and 6 bases, with 10 bases remaining between them. CDR1 and CDR2 from the germline V gene are SGHNT and YENEEA. The chain's CDR3 is CASSLVGRVNEQFF. The CDR3 DNA follows: TGTGCCAGCAGCTTAGTCGGCAGAGTCAATGAGCAGTTCTTC.

The V call is TRBV5-6, the J call TRBJ1-4, with D hard to call. V lost 0 bases to trimming and J lost 3 bases, with 9 bases between them. CDR3 length: 15 amino acids. The germline V gene has CDR1 SGHDT and CDR2 YYEEEE. CDR3 coding DNA: TGTGCCAGCAGCTTGGCCATGGAGCCTAATGAAAAACTGTTTTTT. This codes for CASSLAMEPNEKLFF.

The rearrangement joins TRBV2 to TRBJ2-2; 14 positions match TRBD2. From germline, CDR1 is SNHLY and CDR2 FYNNEI. The V segment lost 10 bases and the J segment 6 bases; nucleotides outside the gene matches: 16. CDR3 length equals 18 residues. CDR3 sequence (DNA): TGTGCCACCGCCCCCGGGACTAGCGGGAGTGAAGTGGCCGGGGAGCTGTTTTTT. Protein product: CATAPGTSGSEVAGELFF.

The chain is built from TRBV7-2 and TRBJ2-1, with TRBD2 identical over 15 bases. This CDR3 comprises 16 residues. Germline CDR1 is SGHTA and CDR2 is FQGNSA. V was clipped by 1 base and J by 7 bases; unmatched bases: 2. The CDR3 DNA is TGTGCCAGCAGCTTAGTTGGGACTAGCGGGAGGAATGAGCAGTTCTTC. As protein: CASSLVGTSGRNEQFF.

The chain couples TRBV30 to TRBJ1-2, with 9 bases aligning to TRBD1. V lost 3 bases, J lost 8 bases, and 7 bases stayed unmatched. Germline CDR1 and CDR2: GTSNPN and SVGIG (reference sequence). The CDR3 length is 13 residues. CDR3 in amino acids: CAWRWDRAAGYTF. CDR3 DNA sequence: TGTGCCTGGAGGTGGGACAGGGCGGCGGGCTACACCTTC. Full variable domain (remainder filled in from reference TRBV30 and TRBJ1-2): SQTIHQWPATLVQPVGSPLSLECTVEGTSNPNLYWYRQAAGRGLQLLFYSVGIGQISSEVPQNLSASRPQDRQFILSSKKLLLSDSGFYLCAWRWDRAAGYTFGSGTRLTVV.

The V gene is TRBV29-1, the J gene TRBJ1-2; D is unclear. The V and J ends lost 4 bases and 5 bases respectively, with 11 bases between them. This CDR3 region has 12 residues. The germline CDR1 and CDR2 sequences are SQVTM and ANQGSEA. In nucleotides, the CDR3 is TGCAGCGTTGCAAAAGTTGGGTATGGCTACACCTTC. It is translated as CSVAKVGYGYTF.

The chain employs TRBV7-9 and TRBJ1-1; D uncertain. V lost 8 bases and J 6 bases, leaving 13 bases between the germline ends. CDR3 length equals 12 residues. Germline values: CDR1 SEHNR, CDR2 FQNEAQ (reference sequence). CDR3 sequence reads: CASGTLGPEAFF. The CDR3 DNA follows: TGTGCCAGCGGCACTTTGGGCCCTGAAGCTTTCTTT.

J is TRBJ2-1 and V is TRBV7-9; TRBD1 matches 8 bases. Germline CDR1 is SEHNR and CDR2 is FQNEAQ (reference sequence). The length of the CDR3 is 15 residues. The V and J ends lost 3 bases and 7 bases, in that order; junction bases with no gene match: 8. As DNA, the CDR3 is TGTGCCAGCAGCTTGGGCAGGGGGCCAAGAAATGAGCAGTTCTTC. Translated, it gives CASSLGRGPRNEQFF. The whole variable domain, remainder taken from reference TRBV7-9 and TRBJ2-1, is DTGVSQNPRHKITKRGQNVTFRCDPISEHNRLYWYRQTLGQGPEFLTYFQNEAQLEKSRLLSDRFSAERPKGSFSTLEIQRTEQGDSAMYLCASSLGRGPRNEQFFGPGTRLTVL.

This rearrangement joins TRBV18 to TRBJ2-3, with D perhaps TRBD2 (5 bases). V was trimmed by 4 bases and J by 0 bases, leaving 14 bases between them. CDR3 length: 16 residues. Germline lookup yields CDR1 KGHSH and CDR2 LQKENI. In DNA, the CDR3 is TGTGCCAGCTCACTGGTCGGACGGGGAAGCACAGATACGCAGTATTTT. Its protein product is CASSLVGRGSTDTQYF.

This chain links TRBV29-1 with TRBJ2-1; 10 bases map to TRBD2. Germline assignment: CDR1 SQVTM and CDR2 ANQGSEA. Trimming cost V 7 bases and J 2 bases; bases outside gene matches: 14. CDR3 length: 17 amino acids. This CDR3 is CSAEGLAEPNTYNEQFF. The CDR3 DNA follows: TGCAGCGCCGAAGGACTAGCGGAACCTAATACCTACAATGAGCAGTTCTTC.

The chain joins TRBV27 to TRBJ2-3; no firm D call. The germline CDR1 and CDR2 sequences are MNHEY and SMNVEV (reference sequence). V lost 4 bases and J lost 5, with 4 bases in between. CDR3 length equals 11 residues. In DNA, the CDR3 is TGTGCCAGCAGTTCATTAGATACGCAGTATTTT. Its translation is CASSSLDTQYF.

This clone was seen only once. The J gene is TRBJ2-1, the V gene TRBV29-1, with D perhaps matching TRBD2 (5 bases). CDR3 length equals 15 residues. Trimming cost V 4 bases and J 13 bases, with 26 bases left between them. Germline values: CDR1 SQVTM, CDR2 ANQGSEA. CDR3 amino acids: CSVALKVVSGNNQFF. The CDR3 DNA sequence: TGCAGCGTTGCCCTAAAAGTCGTATCGGGGAATAATCAGTTCTTC.

The chain is built from TRBV10-2 and TRBJ2-7; D possibly matches TRBD1 or TRBD2 (6 bases each). Germline CDR1 is WSHSY and CDR2 is SAAADI. Trimming took off 4 bases at V and 6 bases at J, with 13 bases between the two ends. The CDR3 runs to 13 residues. The CDR3 bases are TGCGCCAGCAGTGCCACGGGGGCGTCCGAGCAGTACTTC. Amino acid sequence: CASSATGASEQYF.